The T cell receptor (beta chain) under discussion was sequenced for a study of cytomegalovirus exposure and HLA in healthy donors listed by TCRdb under 2017. About the study as a whole: An earlier analysis of roughly 500 of the donors reported more than 250 Gb of sequence data and 100 million to 140 million unique TCR beta sequences from about 179 million T cells. About 300 gigabases of sequencing data and some 85 million unique TCR sequences were included in an early release covering over 600 HLA-typed donors. Of the roughly 400 genotyped donors, around 81% fell in the genetic ancestry cluster associated with self-reported Caucasian donors. The study aimed to test whether cataloging public T cell receptors could reveal signatures of past pathogen exposure. The T cell repertoires of several hundred subjects were profiled by immunosequencing and related to cytomegalovirus serostatus. A separate validation cohort of more than 100 different subjects was used in addition to the roughly 640-subject first cohort. The study combined high-throughput TCR immunosequencing, statistical association of individual TCRs with disease status, and machine learning to predict cytomegalovirus infection status. A later analysis re-examined previously published TCR beta repertoires from more than 550 donors and added high-resolution HLA genotyping to investigate patterns of TCR occurrence. Rather than using new phenotypic data, the later analysis identified candidate immune exposures from TCR beta sequences and from how often those sequences occurred across donors. An earlier analysis of approximately 500 of the donors applied high-throughput TCR beta sequencing to assess whether each TCR beta V gene segment acted as functional or pseudogenic. Donor age, sex, ethnicity and CMV serostatus were compiled alongside the repertoire data. A later genetic analysis used genome-wide SNP genotypes for about 65% of the 666 donors, treating that subset as a discovery cohort. All discovery cohort repertoires had been generated on a single sequencing platform. HLA typing covered class I and class II loci at four-digit resolution. The number of donors typed differed by locus, with 629-630 for A, B, C, DRB1 and DQB1, 522 for DQA1, approximately 580 for DPA1, and around 430 for DPB1. About five DR-DQ haplotypes were treated as single units for association and clustering because of strong linkage in the cohort. On average, over 200,000 unique TCR beta nucleotide sequences were sequenced per donor among fewer than 500 genotyped donors of the cohort, with around 19% of those sequences being non-productive. What the work shows at the level of the full study, not this receptor alone: In a later analysis, the rate of TCR association differed among HLA loci, with DRB1 alleles having the most associated TCRs and HLA-C alleles having the fewest. In a later genetic analysis, a missense DCLRE1C variant was associated with V-gene and J-gene trimming of TCR beta chains, and the association was replicated in an independent cohort. Several of the top co-occurrence clusters appeared to be linked to parvovirus B19, influenza, CMV and Epstein-Barr virus, according to a later analysis. Specific HLA alleles were associated with over 15,000 TCR beta sequences at a false discovery rate of 0.05 in a later analysis. For the cohort, immune exposure information was limited to CMV serostatus. In vitro tests confirmed that a few of the cytomegalovirus-associated TCR beta chains recognize cytomegalovirus antigens. The classifier was reported to diagnose cytomegalovirus status with high specificity and sensitivity in both the original and validation cohorts. According to the authors, the approach could potentially be generalized to other disease states and immunological phenotypes. In a later analysis, HLA-associated TCR beta chains showed more clonal expansion and lower generation probabilities than non-associated chains that were equally common. In a later analysis, most CMV-associated TCR beta chains were found to appear HLA-restricted, with HLA associations seemingly driven largely by CMV exposure. Because the 87-base-pair reads could not distinguish some IMGT-functional V segments, including TRBV6-2 and TRBV6-3, those segments were excluded. The study gave a list of roughly 150 TCR beta chains associated with cytomegalovirus. Because some donors lacked HLA typing at each locus, the association tests relied only on the typed subset. In an earlier analysis of about 540 of the donors, most TCR beta V segments were observed in productive rearrangements about 87% or about 30% of the time, broadly matching IMGT annotations. A further reported finding was that TCR beta sequences accurately predicted the HLA-A and HLA-B alleles for most subjects in the first cohort. The cohort was sequenced for TCR beta chains only, and without alpha or paired-chain data the features that could be detected were limited. When HLA alleles, especially DR and DQ, strongly co-occurred, attributing TCR associations to individual alleles was difficult. Correlated functional status among segregating V segments might be attributable to linkage disequilibrium, but an unknown experimental factor could not be ruled out. In a later genetic analysis, fewer N-insertions in productive TCRs were reported among donors in an Asian-associated ancestry cluster than the roughly 700-donor mean. Sequencing depth was assumed to be roughly uniform across donors in the presence/absence analyses, though that assumption may not hold. Because counts were too low, 15 to 20 rarely observed V segments, including chromosome 9 orphons, were left out of the earlier analysis of 500 to 650 of the donors. The sequencing pipeline was judged likely to have produced a cluster of highly shared sequence variants as a technical artifact. Most TCR sequences were observed very rarely across donors, whereas some public TCRs were present in many individuals.

Receptor amplification or capture employed the immunoSEQ multiplex PCR assay. The multiplex PCR relied on a mix of 60 forward primers for TCR Vbeta segments and 13 reverse primers for TCR Jbeta segments. Amplification of the CDR3 region of rearranged TCR beta genes was performed with a multiplex PCR assay on genomic DNA. The Illumina HiSeq System was used to sequence the amplified TCR beta libraries as 87-base-pair reads. Concerning the study's data processing: A later analysis tallied 75 million to 85 million unique TCR beta chains across the 610 or so repertoires, and approximately 12 million of those chains were shared by two or more donors. Raw reads were error-corrected and collapsed into unique sequences by a nearest-neighbor algorithm in which closely related sequences were merged to remove PCR and sequencing errors. Alignment of CDR3 sequences to IMGT reference sequences was used to assign V, D and J gene segments. For a sequence to be retained, at least a six-nucleotide match to both a V gene segment and a J gene segment was required. A rearrangement counted as productive if the CDR3 had no stop codons and remained in frame with V and J, and every other rearrangement counted as non-productive. Following IMGT convention, CDR3 was defined as the stretch from the second conserved V-encoded cysteine to the conserved J-encoded phenylalanine. Sequences without an unambiguous match to a single V gene segment were excluded from the earlier analysis of about 600 of the donors. An earlier analysis of about 600 of the donors called V segments functional above 56.7% productive rearrangements and segregating when the between-donor standard deviation exceeded 5%. A statistical classification framework was built for diagnosing cytomegalovirus status from the catalog of TCR beta chain sequences. V and J gene assignment, in a later analysis, came from comparing TCR nucleotide sequences with IMGT/GENE-DB human TR gene sequences. The TCRdist pipeline was used in a later analysis to assign CDR3 sequences and most-parsimonious VDJ recombination scenarios. In a later analysis, each TCR beta chain was defined by its CDR3 amino acid sequence together with its V-gene family, and reads without a unique V-gene family were excluded. A later analysis removed 592 highly shared, low-generation-probability nucleotide sequences to deal with suspected cross-contamination and a sequencing artifact. In a later analysis, a clonal expansion index for each public chain was calculated from normalized within-repertoire ranks of inferred template counts. In a later analysis, generation probabilities were computed using a VDJ recombination model fitted to out-of-frame rearrangements, and the results were checked against IGoR. A later analysis scored TCR-TCR, TCR-HLA and TCR-CMV co-occurrence with hypergeometric tests, applying a repertoire-size bias correction to TCR pairs. To estimate false discovery rates, a later analysis permuted the HLA or CMV assignments 20 times. In a later analysis, co-occurring TCRs were grouped with DBSCAN, and TCRdist sequence similarity was added when clustering was performed within HLA-allele-positive subsets. Repertoires with fewer than 30,000 or more than 120,000 public chains, plus five repertoires with anomalous nucleotide sharing, were excluded from co-occurrence clustering. The source is immuneACCESS, and TCRdb retained only in-frame sequences with V and J called. Part of the clones is not carried over; for the studies checked, unresolved V genes explain less than half of this, and the remainder is unexplained. The V and J calls and clone size were taken over from that table, and D and trimming were inferred from the DNA. Recorded for this sample are some 93,000 clones; roughly a tenth of them occurred a single time. About 4.7% of the sample is in the top ten clones.

The cohort consisted of 600 to 750 healthy bone marrow donors. At the time of sampling, every cohort member was nominally healthy, though immune exposures that went unrecorded were likely present. The donor was CMV seropositive and was included in the group of 300 or so seropositive cohort members. A peripheral blood sample was collected from each donor, and TCR beta sequencing was performed on peripheral blood mononuclear cells. The Qiagen DNeasy Blood Extraction Kit was used to extract genomic DNA from the blood cell samples. Only a few counts were recorded for this clone. It lacks a known antigen. No much larger clone exists at a distance of one base, and base qualities are not known. Looking up the germline V gene yields CDR1 SGDLS and CDR2 YYNGEE. At the junction V is shortened by 3 bases and J by 5 bases; bases outside the gene matches: 11. Taken from cysteine to phenylalanine, the CDR3 has 15 residues. Solely the CDR3 DNA is kept, with 45 bases framed from the first base.

Specimen: PBMCs. The chain employs TRBV9 and TRBJ2-7; TRBD2 matches 7 bases in the middle. The source of this sequence is a man aged 45-65 years in good health and CMV-seropositive. At the DNA level, the sequence is TGTGCCAGCAGCGCGGGGGAAGGCGGGAGCGACGAGCAGTACTTC. Its protein reads: CASSAGEGGSDEQYF.